The text below deals with one TCR beta chain. Sequenced by immunoSEQ multiplex PCR; TCRdb stores in-frame clones only, minus some. Found here are under 110,000 clones, around 93% of them singletons; the top ten hold approximately 1.6%. This sample is drawn from a study of T cell changes during pregnancy in multiple sclerosis. After removal of 4 bases from V and 1 base from J, the junction contained 11 bases not matched to a gene. Germline V lookup: CDR1 SGHDT, CDR2 YYEEEE. This CDR3 region has 16 residues. The material was peripheral blood, obtained after pregnancy. The chain is built from TRBV5-6 and TRBJ2-7; 7 bases map to TRBD2. The sequence derives from a female donor with multiple sclerosis, enrolled in a pregnancy study. CDR3 region: CASSLSRRERSYEQYF. CDR3 in DNA: TGTGCCAGCAGCCTCAGTAGGCGGGAGCGATCCTACGAGCAGTACTTC.